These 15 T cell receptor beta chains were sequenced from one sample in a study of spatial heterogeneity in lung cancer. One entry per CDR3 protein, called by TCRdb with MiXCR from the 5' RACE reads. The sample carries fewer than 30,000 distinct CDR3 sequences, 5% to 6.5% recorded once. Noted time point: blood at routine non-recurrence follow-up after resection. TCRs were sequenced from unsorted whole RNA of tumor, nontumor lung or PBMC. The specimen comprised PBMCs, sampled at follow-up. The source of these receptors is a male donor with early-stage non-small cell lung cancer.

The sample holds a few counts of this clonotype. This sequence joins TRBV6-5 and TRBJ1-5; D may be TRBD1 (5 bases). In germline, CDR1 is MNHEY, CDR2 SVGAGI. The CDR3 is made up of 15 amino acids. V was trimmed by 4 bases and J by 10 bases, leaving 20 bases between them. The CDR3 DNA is TGTGCCAGCAGTTTGAACAGACAGTGGGGTTCACCCCAGCATTTT. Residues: CASSLNRQWGSPQHF.

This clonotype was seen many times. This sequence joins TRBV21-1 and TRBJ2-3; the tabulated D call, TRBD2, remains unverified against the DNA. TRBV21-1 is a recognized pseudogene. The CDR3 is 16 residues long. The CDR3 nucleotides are TGTGCCAGCAGCCCACCTAGCGGGGGTCGCACAGATACGCAGTATTTT. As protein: CASSPPSGGRTDTQYF.

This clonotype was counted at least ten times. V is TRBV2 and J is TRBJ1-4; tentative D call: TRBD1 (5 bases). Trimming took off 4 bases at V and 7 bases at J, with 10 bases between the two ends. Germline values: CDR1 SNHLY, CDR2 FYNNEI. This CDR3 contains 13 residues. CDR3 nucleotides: TGTGCCAGCAGTGCACTCGGGGGTGAAAAACTGTTTTTT. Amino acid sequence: CASSALGGEKLFF.

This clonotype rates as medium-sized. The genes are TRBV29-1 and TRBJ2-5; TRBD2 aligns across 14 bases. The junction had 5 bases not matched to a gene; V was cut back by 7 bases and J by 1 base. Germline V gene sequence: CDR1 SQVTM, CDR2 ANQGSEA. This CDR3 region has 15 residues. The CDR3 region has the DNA TGCAGCGCAGGGACTAGCGGGGGACTCCAAGAGACCCAGTACTTC. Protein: CSAGTSGGLQETQYF.

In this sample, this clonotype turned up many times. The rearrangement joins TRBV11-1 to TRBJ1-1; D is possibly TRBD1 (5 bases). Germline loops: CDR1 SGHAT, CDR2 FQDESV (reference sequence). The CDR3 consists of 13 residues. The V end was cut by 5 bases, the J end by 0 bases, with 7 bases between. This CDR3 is CASSRQMNTEAFF. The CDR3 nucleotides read TGTGCCAGCAGCCGACAGATGAACACTGAAGCTTTCTTT.

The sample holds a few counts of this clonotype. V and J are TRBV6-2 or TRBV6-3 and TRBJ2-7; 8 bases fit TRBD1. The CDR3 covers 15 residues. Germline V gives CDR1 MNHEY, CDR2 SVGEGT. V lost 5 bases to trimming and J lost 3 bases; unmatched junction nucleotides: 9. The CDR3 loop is CASSTYPGTGYEQYV. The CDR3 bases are TGTGCCAGCAGTACCTACCCCGGGACAGGCTACGAGCAGTACGTC.

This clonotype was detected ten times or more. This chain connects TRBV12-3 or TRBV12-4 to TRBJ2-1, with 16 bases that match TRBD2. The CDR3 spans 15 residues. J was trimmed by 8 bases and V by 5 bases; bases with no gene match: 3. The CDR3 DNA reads TGTGCCAGCAGTCCCGGGACTAGCGGGGGGGATGAGCAGTTCTTC. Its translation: CASSPGTSGGDEQFF.

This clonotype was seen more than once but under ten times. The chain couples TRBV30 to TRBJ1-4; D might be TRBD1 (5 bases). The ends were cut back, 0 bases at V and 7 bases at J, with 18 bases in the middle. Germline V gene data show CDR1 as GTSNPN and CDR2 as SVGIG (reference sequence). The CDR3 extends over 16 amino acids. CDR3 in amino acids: CAWSVPGFGATEKLFF. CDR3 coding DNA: TGTGCCTGGAGTGTACCCGGATTCGGGGCGACTGAAAAACTGTTTTTT.

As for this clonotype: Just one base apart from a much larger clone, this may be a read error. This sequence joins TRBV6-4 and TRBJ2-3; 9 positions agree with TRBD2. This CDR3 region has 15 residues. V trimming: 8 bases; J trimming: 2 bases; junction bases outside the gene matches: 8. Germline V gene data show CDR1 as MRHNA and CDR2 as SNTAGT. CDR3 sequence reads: CASGYLAGNTDTQYF. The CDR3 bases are TGTGCCAGCGGTTATCTAGCGGGGAACACAGATACGCAGTATTTT.

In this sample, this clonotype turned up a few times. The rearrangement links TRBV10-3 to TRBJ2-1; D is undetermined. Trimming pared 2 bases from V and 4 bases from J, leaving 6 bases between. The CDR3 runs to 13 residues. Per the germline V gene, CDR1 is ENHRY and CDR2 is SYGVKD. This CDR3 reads CAISERSYNEQFF. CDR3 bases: TGTGCCATCAGTGAGAGGTCTTACAATGAGCAGTTCTTC.

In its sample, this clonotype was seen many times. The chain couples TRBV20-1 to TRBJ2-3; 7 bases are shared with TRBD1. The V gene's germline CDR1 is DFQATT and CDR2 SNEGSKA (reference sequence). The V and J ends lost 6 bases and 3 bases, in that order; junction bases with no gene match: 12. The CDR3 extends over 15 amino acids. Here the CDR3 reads CSARQGWFGTDTQYF. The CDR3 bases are TGCAGTGCCCGACAGGGTTGGTTCGGTACAGATACGCAGTATTTT.

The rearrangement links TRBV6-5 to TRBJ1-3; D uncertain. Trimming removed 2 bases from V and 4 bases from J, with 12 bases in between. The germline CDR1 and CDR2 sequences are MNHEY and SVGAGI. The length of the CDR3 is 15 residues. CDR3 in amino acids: CASSYGGSRGNTIYF. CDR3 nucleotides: TGTGCCAGCAGTTACGGTGGCAGCCGGGGAAACACCATATATTTT.

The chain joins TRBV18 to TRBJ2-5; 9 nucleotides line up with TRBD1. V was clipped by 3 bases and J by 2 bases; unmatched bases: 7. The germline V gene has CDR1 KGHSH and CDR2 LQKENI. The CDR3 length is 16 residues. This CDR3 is CASSPFPGQGQETQYF. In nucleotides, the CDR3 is TGTGCCAGCTCACCTTTTCCGGGACAGGGACAAGAGACCCAGTACTTC.

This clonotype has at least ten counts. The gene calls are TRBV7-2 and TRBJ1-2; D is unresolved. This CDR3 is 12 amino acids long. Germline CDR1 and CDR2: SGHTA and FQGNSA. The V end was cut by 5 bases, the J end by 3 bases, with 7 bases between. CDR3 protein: CASSLRYYGYTF. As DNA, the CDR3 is TGTGCCAGCAGCCTACGGTACTATGGCTACACCTTC.

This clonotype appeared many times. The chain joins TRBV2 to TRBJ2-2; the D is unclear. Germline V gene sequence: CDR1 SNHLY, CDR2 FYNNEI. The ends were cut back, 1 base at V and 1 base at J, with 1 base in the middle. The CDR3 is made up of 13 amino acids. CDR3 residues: CASSEENTGELFF. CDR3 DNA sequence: TGTGCCAGCAGTGAAGAGAACACCGGGGAGCTGTTTTTT.